Described below is a single TCR beta chain sequence and its context. PCR employed 60 Vbeta and 13 Jbeta primers. TCRdb's table, derived via immunoSEQ multiplex PCR, lists solely in-frame clones and lacks some. Of about 43,000 clones in the sample, 51% are singletons; the top ten hold roughly 6%. This sample was taken from a study of cytomegalovirus exposure and HLA in healthy donors. Across the study: Of the donors genotyped, several hundred in all, 75% to 90% fell in the Caucasian-associated ancestry cluster.

The V gene lost 6 bases and the J gene lost 6 bases, with 12 bases spanning the gap. There are 13 residues in the CDR3. CDR1 and CDR2 (germline): MRHNA, SNTAGT. V and J are TRBV6-4 and TRBJ1-5; D unresolved. The clonotype was recovered from a man in his sixties in good health and CMV-seronegative. The source material was PBMCs. CDR3 DNA: TGTGCCAGCAGCCCAGATGCGGCTCAGCCCCAGCATTTT. Residues: CASSPDAAQPQHF.